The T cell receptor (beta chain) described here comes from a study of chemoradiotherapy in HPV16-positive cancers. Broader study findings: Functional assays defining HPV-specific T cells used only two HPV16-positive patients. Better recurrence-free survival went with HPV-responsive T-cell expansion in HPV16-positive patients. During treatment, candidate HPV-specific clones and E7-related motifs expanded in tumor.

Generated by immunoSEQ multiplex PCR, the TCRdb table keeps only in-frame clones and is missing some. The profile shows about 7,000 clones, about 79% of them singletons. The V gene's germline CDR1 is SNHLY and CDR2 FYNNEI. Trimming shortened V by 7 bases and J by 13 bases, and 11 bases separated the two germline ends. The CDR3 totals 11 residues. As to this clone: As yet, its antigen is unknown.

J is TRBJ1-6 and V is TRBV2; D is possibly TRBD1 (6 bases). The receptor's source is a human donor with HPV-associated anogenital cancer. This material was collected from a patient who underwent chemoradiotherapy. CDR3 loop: CASKTGAPLHF. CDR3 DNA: TGTGCCAGCAAGACAGGAGCTCCCCTCCACTTT.